The present entry profiles one T cell receptor (beta chain) with its context. As yet, its antigen is unknown. This specimen belongs to a study of T cell clones after liver transplantation. Study context: At least one year of complete immunosuppression withdrawal without enzymes over twice normal defined tolerance.

Notes on the study in general: A significant post-transplant drop in circulating graft-donor-reactive CD4 TCRbeta sequences occurred in most of the 8 subjects.

The table came from immunoSEQ multiplex PCR; TCRdb's copy has only in-frame clones and leaves some out. Of some 20,000 clones listed, 80% to 90% are singletons. The V gene lost 4 bases and the J gene lost 1 base, with 11 bases spanning the gap. There are 15 residues in the CDR3. Per germline, CDR1 MNHEY and CDR2 SMNVEV (reference sequence). This receptor was taken from a human donor who received a liver transplant. The chain joins TRBV27 to TRBJ2-1, with D possibly matching TRBD2 (5 bases). The sequencing here drew on CD8+ T cells from blood, taken before liver transplant. The chain's CDR3 is CASSSSGYSYNEQFF. CDR3 nucleotides: TGTGCCAGCAGTTCCAGCGGCTATTCCTACAATGAGCAGTTCTTC.